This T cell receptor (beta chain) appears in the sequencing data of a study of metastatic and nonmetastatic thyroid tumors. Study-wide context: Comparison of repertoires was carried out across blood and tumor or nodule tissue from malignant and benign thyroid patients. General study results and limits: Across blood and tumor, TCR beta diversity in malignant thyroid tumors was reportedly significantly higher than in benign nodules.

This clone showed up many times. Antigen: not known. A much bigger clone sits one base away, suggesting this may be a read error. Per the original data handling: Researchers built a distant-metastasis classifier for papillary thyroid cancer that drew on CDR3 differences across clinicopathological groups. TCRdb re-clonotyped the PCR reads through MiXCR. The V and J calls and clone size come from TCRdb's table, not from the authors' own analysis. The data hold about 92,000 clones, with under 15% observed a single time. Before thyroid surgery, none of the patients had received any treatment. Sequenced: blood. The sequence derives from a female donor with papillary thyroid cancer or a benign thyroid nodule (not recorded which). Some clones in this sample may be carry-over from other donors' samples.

The CDR3 loop reads CASSKSPPQHF. CDR3 in DNA: TGTGCCAGCAGTAAATCTCCGCCCCAGCATTTT. The gene calls are TRBV12-3 or TRBV12-4 and TRBJ1-5; no clear D gene. The CDR3 consists of 11 residues. Trimming stripped 5 bases from V and 9 bases from J, with 8 bases between.